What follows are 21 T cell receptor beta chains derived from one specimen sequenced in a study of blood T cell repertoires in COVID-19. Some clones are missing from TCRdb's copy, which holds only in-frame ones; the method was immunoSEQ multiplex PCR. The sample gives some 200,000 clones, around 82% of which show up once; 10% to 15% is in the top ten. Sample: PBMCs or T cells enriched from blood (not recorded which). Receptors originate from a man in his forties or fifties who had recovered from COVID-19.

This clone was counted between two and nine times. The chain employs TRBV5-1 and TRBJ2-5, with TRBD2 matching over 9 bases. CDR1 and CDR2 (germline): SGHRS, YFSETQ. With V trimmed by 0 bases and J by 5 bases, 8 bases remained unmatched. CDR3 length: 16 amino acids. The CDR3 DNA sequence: TGCGCCAGCAGCTTGGAGGTAGCGGGAGCTGGGGAGACCCAGTACTTC. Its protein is CASSLEVAGAGETQYF.

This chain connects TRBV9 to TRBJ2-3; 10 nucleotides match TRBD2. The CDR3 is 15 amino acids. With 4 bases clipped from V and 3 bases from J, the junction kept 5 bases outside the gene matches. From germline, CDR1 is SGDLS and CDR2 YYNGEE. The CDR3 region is CASSPIAGGTDTQYF. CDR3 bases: TGTGCCAGCAGCCCCATAGCGGGAGGAACAGATACGCAGTATTTT.

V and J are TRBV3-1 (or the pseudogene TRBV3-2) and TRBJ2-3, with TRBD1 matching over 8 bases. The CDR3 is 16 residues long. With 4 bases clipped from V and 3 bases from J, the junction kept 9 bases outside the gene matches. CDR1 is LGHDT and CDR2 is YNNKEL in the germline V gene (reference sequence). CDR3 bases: TGTGCCAGCAGCCCTCTGGGAACAGGGGGAACAGATACGCAGTATTTT. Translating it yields CASSPLGTGGTDTQYF.

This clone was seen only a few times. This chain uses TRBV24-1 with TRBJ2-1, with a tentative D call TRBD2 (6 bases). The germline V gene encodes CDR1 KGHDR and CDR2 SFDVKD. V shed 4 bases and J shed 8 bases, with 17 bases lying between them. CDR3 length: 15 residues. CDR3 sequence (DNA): TGTGCCACCAGTGACACAAGCTCTAGCGCAGATGAGCAGTTCTTC. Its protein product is CATSDTSSSADEQFF.

CDR3 amino acids: CASSESYYGYTF. The CDR3 region has the DNA TGTGCCAGCAGTGAATCCTACTATGGCTACACCTTC. V and J are TRBV2 and TRBJ1-2; D unclear. Trimming took off 2 bases at V and 3 bases at J, with 4 bases between the two ends. This CDR3 spans 12 amino acids. Looked up from germline, CDR1 is SNHLY and CDR2 is FYNNEI. Supplemented by reference TRBV2 and TRBJ1-2, the full variable domain reads EPEVTQTPSHQVTQMGQEVILRCVPISNHLYFYWYRQILGQKVEFLVSFYNNEISEKSEIFDDQFSVERPDGSNFTLKIRSTKLEDSAMYFCASSESYYGYTFGSGTRLTVV.

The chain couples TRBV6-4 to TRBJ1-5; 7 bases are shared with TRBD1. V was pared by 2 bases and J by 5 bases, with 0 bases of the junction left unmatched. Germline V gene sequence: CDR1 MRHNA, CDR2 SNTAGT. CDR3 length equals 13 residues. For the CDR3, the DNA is TGTGCCAGCAGTGACGGGACAGATCAGCCCCAGCATTTT. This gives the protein CASSDGTDQPQHF.

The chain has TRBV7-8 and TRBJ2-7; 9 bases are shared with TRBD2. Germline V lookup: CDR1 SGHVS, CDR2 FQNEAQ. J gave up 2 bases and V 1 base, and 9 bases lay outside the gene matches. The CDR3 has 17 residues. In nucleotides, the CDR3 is TGTGCCAGCAGCTTAGAGGCAGCGGGAGGCCCCCCCTACGAGCAGTACGTC. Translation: CASSLEAAGGPPYEQYV.

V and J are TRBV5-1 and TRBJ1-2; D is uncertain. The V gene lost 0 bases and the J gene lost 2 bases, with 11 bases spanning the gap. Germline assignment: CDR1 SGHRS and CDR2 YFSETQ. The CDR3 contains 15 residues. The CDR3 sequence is CASSLASHSNYGYTF. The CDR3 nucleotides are TGCGCCAGCAGCTTGGCCAGTCACAGCAACTATGGCTACACCTTC. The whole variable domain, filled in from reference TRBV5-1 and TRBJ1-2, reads KAGVTQTPRYLIKTRGQQVTLSCSPISGHRSVSWYQQTPGQGLQFLFEYFSETQRNKGNFPGRFSGRQFSNSRSEMNVSTLELGDSALYLCASSLASHSNYGYTFGSGTRLTVV.

The CDR3 sequence is CASSEAGGPNNEQFF. CDR3 bases: TGTGCCAGCTCAGAAGCGGGAGGCCCTAATAATGAGCAGTTCTTC. The V and J genes are TRBV9 and TRBJ2-1, with TRBD2 matching over 9 bases. CDR3 length equals 15 residues. Germline V gene lookup returns CDR1 SGDLS and CDR2 YYNGEE. With 7 bases clipped from V and 7 bases from J, the junction kept 12 bases outside the gene matches.

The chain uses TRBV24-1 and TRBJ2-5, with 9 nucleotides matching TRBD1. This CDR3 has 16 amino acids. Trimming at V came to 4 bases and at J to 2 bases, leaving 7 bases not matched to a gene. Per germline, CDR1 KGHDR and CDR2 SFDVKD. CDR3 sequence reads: CATSERTGVIQETQYF. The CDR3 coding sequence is TGTGCCACCAGTGAACGGACAGGGGTCATACAAGAGACCCAGTACTTC.

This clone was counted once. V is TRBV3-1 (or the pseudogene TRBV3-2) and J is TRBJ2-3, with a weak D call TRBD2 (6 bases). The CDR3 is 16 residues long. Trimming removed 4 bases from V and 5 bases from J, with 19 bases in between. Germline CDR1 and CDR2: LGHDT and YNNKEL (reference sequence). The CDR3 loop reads CASSRARTTGVDTQYF. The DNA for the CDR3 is TGTGCCAGCAGCCGGGCTCGGACTACGGGGGTAGATACGCAGTATTTT.

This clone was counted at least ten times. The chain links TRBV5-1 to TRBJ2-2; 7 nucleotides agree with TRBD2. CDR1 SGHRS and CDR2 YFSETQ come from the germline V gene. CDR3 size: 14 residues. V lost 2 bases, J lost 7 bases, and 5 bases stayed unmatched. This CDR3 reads CASSFREVHGELFF. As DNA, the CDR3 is TGCGCCAGCAGCTTCCGGGAGGTTCACGGGGAGCTGTTTTTT.

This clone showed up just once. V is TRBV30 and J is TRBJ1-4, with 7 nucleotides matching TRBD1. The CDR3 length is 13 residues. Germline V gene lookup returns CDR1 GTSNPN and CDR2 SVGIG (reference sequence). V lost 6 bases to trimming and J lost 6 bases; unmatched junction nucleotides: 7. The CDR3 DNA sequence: TGTGCCTGTACAGGGGTTGGTGATGAAAAACTGTTTTTT. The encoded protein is CACTGVGDEKLFF.

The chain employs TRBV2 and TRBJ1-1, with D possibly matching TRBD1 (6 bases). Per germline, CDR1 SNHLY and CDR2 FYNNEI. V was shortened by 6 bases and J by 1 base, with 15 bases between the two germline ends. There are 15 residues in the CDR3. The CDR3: CASRYKGTQNTEAFF. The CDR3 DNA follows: TGTGCCAGCAGATATAAAGGGACACAGAACACTGAAGCTTTCTTT.

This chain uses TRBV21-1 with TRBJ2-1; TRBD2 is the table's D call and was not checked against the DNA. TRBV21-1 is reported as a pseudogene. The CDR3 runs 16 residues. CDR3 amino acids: CASSSLAGGSYNEQFF. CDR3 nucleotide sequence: TGTGCCAGCAGCTCACTAGCGGGGGGCTCCTACAATGAGCAGTTCTTC.

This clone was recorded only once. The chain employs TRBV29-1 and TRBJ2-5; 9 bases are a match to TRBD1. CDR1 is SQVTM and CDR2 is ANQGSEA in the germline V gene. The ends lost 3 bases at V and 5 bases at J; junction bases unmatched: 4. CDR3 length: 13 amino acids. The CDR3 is CSVDTDRGETQYF. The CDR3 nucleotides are TGCAGCGTTGACACGGACAGGGGTGAGACCCAGTACTTC.

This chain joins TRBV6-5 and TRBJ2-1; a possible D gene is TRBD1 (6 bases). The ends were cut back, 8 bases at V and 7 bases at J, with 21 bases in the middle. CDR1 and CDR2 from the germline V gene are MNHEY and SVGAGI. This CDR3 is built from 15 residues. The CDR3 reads CASPAPGQQRNEQFF. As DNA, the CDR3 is TGTGCCAGCCCGGCTCCGGGACAACAACGGAATGAGCAGTTCTTC.

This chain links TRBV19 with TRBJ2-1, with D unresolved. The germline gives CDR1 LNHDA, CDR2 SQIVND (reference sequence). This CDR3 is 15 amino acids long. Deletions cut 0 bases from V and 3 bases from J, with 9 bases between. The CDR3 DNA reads TGTGCCAGTAGTATAGATCGCGATGTCTACAATGAGCAGTTCTTC. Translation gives CASSIDRDVYNEQFF.

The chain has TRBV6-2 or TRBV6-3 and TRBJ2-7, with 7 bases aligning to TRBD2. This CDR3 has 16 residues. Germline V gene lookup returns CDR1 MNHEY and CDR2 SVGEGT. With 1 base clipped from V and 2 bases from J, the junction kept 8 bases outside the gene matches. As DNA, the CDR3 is TGTGCCAGCAGTTACTGGTCGGCTAGCGGAGCCTACGAGCAGTACTTC. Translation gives CASSYWSASGAYEQYF.

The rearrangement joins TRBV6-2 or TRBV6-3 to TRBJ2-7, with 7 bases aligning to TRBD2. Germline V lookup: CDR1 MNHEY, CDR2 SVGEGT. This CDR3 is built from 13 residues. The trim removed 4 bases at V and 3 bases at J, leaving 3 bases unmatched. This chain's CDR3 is CASSFGGIYEQYF. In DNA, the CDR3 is TGTGCCAGCAGTTTCGGGGGGATCTACGAGCAGTACTTC.

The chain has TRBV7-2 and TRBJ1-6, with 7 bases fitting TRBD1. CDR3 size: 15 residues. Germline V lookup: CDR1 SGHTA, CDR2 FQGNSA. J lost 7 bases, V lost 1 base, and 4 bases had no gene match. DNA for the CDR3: TGTGCCAGCAGCTTAGAGGGACAGATAAATTCACCCCTCCACTTT. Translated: CASSLEGQINSPLHF.